This TCR beta chain was identified during a study of T cells in Graves' hyperthyroidism and ophthalmopathy. Comment on this clonotype: Its target is not known.

Broader study findings: Clonotypes that were expanded in thyroid above 0.001 mostly appeared in blood too.

RNA transcripts provided the source from which TCR beta CDR3 regions were amplified. When the TCR CDR3 underwent first-round RT-PCR, the HTBI primer set was used. MiXCR, applied by TCRdb to the multiplex PCR reads, yields one record per CDR3 protein. The sample holds about 480,000 distinct CDR3 sequences, roughly an eighth seen once. Uncontrolled infection, other autoimmune disease, pregnancy or lactation led to exclusion. Used for diagnoses were clinical symptoms, serum thyroxine and TRAb, thyroid ultrasound and orbital computed tomography. PBMCs were collected from a roughly 9.7 ml volume of fresh peripheral blood. Germline CDR1 reads SQVTM; CDR2 reads ANQGSEA. The CDR3 spans 13 residues. V shed 7 bases and J shed 0 bases, with 12 bases lying between them.

This sequence originates from a woman between 18 and 29 years old with Graves' hyperthyroidism. The chain combines TRBV29-1 with TRBJ1-1; no reliable D call. Specimen: blood. The CDR3 nucleotides read TGCAGCGCCCGATATACAGTGAACACTGAAGCTTTCTTT. Its translation is CSARYTVNTEAFF.